Presented here are 8 T cell receptor beta chains from one specimen sequenced in a study of tissue T cells after allogeneic stem cell transplantation. Time point indicated: mouse harvest day 14 after allogeneic transplant. The graft held 10^6 splenic CD5+ T cells and 10^7 T-cell-depleted bone marrow cells. TCRdb keeps only in-frame clones here, not all; method: immunoSEQ multiplex PCR. The sample holds about 2,900 clones; around two fifths are singletons and the top ten take roughly a quarter. Material for sequencing was gut tissue. The receptors shown here come from a female BALB/c mouse given C57BL/6 T cells with graft-versus-host disease after an allogeneic hematopoietic cell transplant.

This clone was counted only a few times. Germline and genes here are mouse. The CDR3 end is not reached by the read, which stops 1 residue before it; the germline J gene fills it in. This sample includes further DNA sequences coding for the same CDR3. The chain has TRBV26 and TRBJ1-1; D remains ambiguous. Trimming left V 3 bases short and J 1 base short, with 6 bases between. The V gene's germline CDR1 is KGHPV and CDR2 FQNQEV (reference sequence). The CDR3 loop spans 13 amino acids. The CDR3: CASSLNRNTEVFF. CDR3 DNA (partial): TGTGCCAGCAGTCTAAACAGAAACACAGAAGTCTTC.

This clone has just a few counts. The gene symbols are mouse symbols. The CDR3 end falls 1 residue outside the read, so it is completed with the germline J gene. This sequence joins TRBV13-2 and TRBJ2-4, with 11 positions matching TRBD2. The V segment lost 9 bases and the J segment 0 bases; nucleotides outside the gene matches: 6. CDR1 NNHNN and CDR2 SYGAGS come from the germline V gene (reference sequence). The CDR3 is 15 amino acids. CDR3 DNA (partial): TGTGCCACCTCGACTGGGGGGGACAGTCAAAACACCTTGTAC. This codes for CATSTGGDSQNTLY. The whole CDR3 protein is CATSTGGDSQNTLYF.

This clone rates as medium-sized. Genes here carry mouse names. The read comes to an end 1 residue before the CDR3 does, leaving the germline J gene to fill in the end. The V gene is TRBV5, the J gene TRBJ2-7, with 8 bases lining up with TRBD1. Germline loops: CDR1 LGHNA, CDR2 YNLKQL (reference sequence). Trimming at V came to 0 bases and at J to 6 bases, leaving 4 bases not matched to a gene. The CDR3 is 14 residues long. The CDR3 reads CASSQDARGREQYF. Incomplete CDR3 DNA: TGTGCCAGCAGCCAAGATGCCAGGGGGCGTGAACAGTAC.

In regard to this clone: The genes are named according to mouse. The sequenced fragment ends 1 residue before the CDR3 boundary, so the rest is inferred from the germline J gene. The chain links TRBV15 to TRBJ1-3; D call uncertain. Trimming removed 6 bases at V and 0 bases at J, with 6 bases between. The germline gives CDR1 SGHND, CDR2 FRSKSL. The CDR3 has 13 amino acids. CDR3 sequence reads: CASRTNSGNTLYF. The sequenced CDR3 bases are TGTGCCAGCAGGACAAATTCTGGAAATACGCTCTAT.

Comments on this clone: Germline and genes: mouse. The read ends 1 residue before the CDR3 terminus; that terminus is restored from the germline J gene. This chain uses TRBV26 with TRBJ1-1; D uncertain. The CDR3 totals 13 residues. The V end was cut by 5 bases, the J end by 1 base, with 8 bases between. Germline loops: CDR1 KGHPV, CDR2 FQNQEV (reference sequence). The CDR3 loop is CASSSSGNTEVFF. The part of the CDR3 DNA that was read is TGTGCCAGCAGTTCGTCAGGGAACACAGAAGTCTTC. Full variable domain (missing parts from reference TRBV26 and TRBJ1-1): NSKVIQTPRYLVKGQGQKAKMRCIPEKGHPVVFWYQQNKNNEFKFLINFQNQEVLQQIDMTEKRFSAECPSNSPCSLEIQSSEAGDSALYLCASSSSGNTEVFFGKGTRLTVV.

For this clone: Mouse gene names and germline throughout. The read stops 1 residue short of the end of the CDR3; the missing end is completed from the germline J gene. The V gene is TRBV26, the J gene TRBJ2-7; TRBD2 matches 11 bases. V shed 2 bases, J shed 7 bases, and the junction held 1 base outside the gene matches. The CDR3 is 13 amino acids. The germline V gene has CDR1 KGHPV and CDR2 FQNQEV (reference sequence). CDR3 amino acids: CASSLDWGGEQYF. The part of the CDR3 DNA that was read is TGTGCCAGCAGTCTGGACTGGGGGGGAGAACAGTAC.

As regards this clone: Gene names and germline refer to mouse. From the germline J gene comes the end of the CDR3, since the read stops 1 residue before it. V usage is TRBV26 and J usage is TRBJ2-1, with 7 bases matching TRBD1. The CDR3 has 12 amino acids. In germline, CDR1 is KGHPV, CDR2 FQNQEV (reference sequence). V lost 5 bases to trimming and J lost 5 bases; unmatched junction nucleotides: 0. The DNA read from the CDR3 is TGTGCCAGCAGTGGGACAGATGCTGAGCAGTTC. This sequence encodes CASSGTDAEQF. The full CDR3 protein is CASSGTDAEQFF.

This clone was seen a handful of times. Gene names denote mouse genes. The read stops 1 residue short of the end of the CDR3; the missing end is completed from the germline J gene. V gene TRBV12-2 combines with J gene TRBJ2-2; D ambiguous. Germline lookup yields CDR1 SGHLS and CDR2 HYDKME. The CDR3 consists of 14 residues. The V and J ends lost 0 bases and 2 bases respectively, with 6 bases between them. The sequenced part of the CDR3 DNA is TGTGCCAGCTCTCTCGACCTGAACACCGGGCAGCTCTAC. Translating gives CASSLDLNTGQLY. The CDR3, in full, reads CASSLDLNTGQLYF.